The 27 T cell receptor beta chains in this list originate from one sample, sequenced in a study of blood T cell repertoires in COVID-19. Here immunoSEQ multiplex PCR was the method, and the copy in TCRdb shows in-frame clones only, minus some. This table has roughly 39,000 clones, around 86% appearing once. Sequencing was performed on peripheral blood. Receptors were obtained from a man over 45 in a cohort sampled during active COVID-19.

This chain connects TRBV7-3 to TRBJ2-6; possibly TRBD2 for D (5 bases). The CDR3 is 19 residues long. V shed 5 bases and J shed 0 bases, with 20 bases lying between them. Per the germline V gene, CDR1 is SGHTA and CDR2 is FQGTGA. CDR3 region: CASSTRGGPPASGANVLTF. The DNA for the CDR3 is TGTGCCAGCAGCACTCGCGGCGGGCCCCCTGCCTCTGGGGCCAACGTCCTGACTTTC.

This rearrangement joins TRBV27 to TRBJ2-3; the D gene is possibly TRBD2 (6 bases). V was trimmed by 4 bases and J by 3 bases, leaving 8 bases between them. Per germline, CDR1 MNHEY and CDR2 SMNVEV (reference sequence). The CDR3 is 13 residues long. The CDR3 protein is CASSSLATDTQYF. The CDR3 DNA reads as TGTGCCAGCAGTTCTCTAGCGACAGATACGCAGTATTTT.

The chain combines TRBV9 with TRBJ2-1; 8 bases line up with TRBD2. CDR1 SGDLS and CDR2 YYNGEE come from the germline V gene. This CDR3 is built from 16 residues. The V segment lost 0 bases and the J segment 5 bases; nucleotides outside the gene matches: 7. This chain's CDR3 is CASSVGFSGRDNEQFF. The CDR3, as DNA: TGTGCCAGCAGCGTAGGATTTTCCGGGAGGGACAATGAGCAGTTCTTC.

The CDR3: CSVREANQETQYF. The CDR3 DNA reads TGCAGCGTTCGTGAGGCGAACCAAGAGACCCAGTACTTC. The chain employs TRBV29-1 and TRBJ2-5, with D uncertain. Trimming removed 5 bases at V and 0 bases at J, with 10 bases between. Germline V gene lookup returns CDR1 SQVTM and CDR2 ANQGSEA. CDR3 size: 13 residues.

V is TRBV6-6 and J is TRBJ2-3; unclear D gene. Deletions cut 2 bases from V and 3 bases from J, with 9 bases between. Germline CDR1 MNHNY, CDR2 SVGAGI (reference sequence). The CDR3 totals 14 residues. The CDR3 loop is CASSYRPGTDTQYF. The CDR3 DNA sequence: TGTGCCAGCAGTTACCGCCCCGGGACAGATACGCAGTATTTT.

CDR3 DNA: TGTGCCAGCAGCTTGGAGGGGCGGGAGACCCAGTACTTC. It specifies CASSLEGRETQYF. The V gene is TRBV5-8, the J gene TRBJ2-5; possibly TRBD1 for D (5 bases). The CDR3 consists of 13 residues. V was pared by 0 bases and J by 5 bases, with 8 bases between. CDR1 is SGHTS, CDR2 YDEGEE, per germline.

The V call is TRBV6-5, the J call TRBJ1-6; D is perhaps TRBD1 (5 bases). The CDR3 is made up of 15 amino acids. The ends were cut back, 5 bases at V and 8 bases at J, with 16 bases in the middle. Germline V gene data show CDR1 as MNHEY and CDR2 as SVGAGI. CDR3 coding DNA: TGTGCCAGCAGTCCATCAGCCGGAGGGGATTCACCCCTCCACTTT. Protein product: CASSPSAGGDSPLHF.

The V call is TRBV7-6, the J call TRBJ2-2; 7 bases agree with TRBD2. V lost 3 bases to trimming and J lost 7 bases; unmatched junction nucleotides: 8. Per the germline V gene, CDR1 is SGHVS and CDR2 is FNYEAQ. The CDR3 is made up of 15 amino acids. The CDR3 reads CASSFDGGSSGELFF. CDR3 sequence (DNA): TGTGCCAGCAGCTTTGACGGCGGGAGCAGCGGGGAGCTGTTTTTT.

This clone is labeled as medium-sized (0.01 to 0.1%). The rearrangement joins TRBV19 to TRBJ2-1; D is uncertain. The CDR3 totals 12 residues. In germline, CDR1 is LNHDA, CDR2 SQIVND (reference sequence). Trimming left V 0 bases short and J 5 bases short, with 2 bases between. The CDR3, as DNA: TGTGCCAGTAGTATAGACGACAATGAGCAGTTCTTC. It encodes CASSIDDNEQFF.

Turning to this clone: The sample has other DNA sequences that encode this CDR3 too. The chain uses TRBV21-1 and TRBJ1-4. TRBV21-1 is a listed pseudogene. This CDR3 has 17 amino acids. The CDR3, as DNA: TGTGCCAGCACGCCTTCGCCCGGGGAGCCGACTAATGAAAAACTGTTTTTT. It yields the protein CASTPSPGEPTNEKLFF.

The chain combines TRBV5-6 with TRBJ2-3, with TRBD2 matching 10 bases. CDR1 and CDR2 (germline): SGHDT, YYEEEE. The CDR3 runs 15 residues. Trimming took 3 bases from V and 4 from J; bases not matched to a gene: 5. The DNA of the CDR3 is TGTGCCAGCAGCTCGACTAGCGGGTTCCCAGATACGCAGTATTTT. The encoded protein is CASSSTSGFPDTQYF.

The CDR3 sequence: CASSPTPGLAGFEQYF. CDR3 sequence (DNA): TGTGCCAGCAGCCCAACACCGGGACTAGCGGGGTTCGAGCAGTACTTC. J is TRBJ2-7 and V is TRBV13; 13 bases align to TRBD2. Germline loops: CDR1 PRHDT, CDR2 FYEKMQ (reference sequence). There are 16 residues in the CDR3. With V trimmed by 5 bases and J by 6 bases, 10 bases remained unmatched.

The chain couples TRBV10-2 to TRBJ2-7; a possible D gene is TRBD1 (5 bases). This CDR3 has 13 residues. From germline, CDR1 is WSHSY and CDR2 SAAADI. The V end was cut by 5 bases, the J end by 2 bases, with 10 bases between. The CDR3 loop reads CASSPGQAYEQYV. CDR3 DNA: TGCGCCAGCAGTCCCGGACAAGCCTACGAGCAGTACGTC.

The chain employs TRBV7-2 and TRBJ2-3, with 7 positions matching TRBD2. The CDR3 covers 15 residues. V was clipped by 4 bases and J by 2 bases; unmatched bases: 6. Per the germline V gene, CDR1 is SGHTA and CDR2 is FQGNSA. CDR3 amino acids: CASSSLAVLTDTQYF. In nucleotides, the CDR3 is TGTGCCAGCAGCTCGCTAGCGGTCCTCACAGATACGCAGTATTTT. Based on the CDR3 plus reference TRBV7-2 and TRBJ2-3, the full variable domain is GAGVSQSPSNKVTEKGKDVELRCDPISGHTALYWYRQSLGQGLEFLIYFQGNSAPDKSGLPSDRFSAERTGGSVSTLTIQRTQQEDSAVYLCASSSLAVLTDTQYFGPGTRLTVL.

The CDR3: CASAGQGIYEQYF. The CDR3 DNA is TGTGCCAGCGCCGGACAGGGGATCTACGAGCAGTACTTC. The V and J genes are TRBV5-5 and TRBJ2-7; 9 bases are shared with TRBD1. The V gene's germline CDR1 is SGHKS and CDR2 YYEKEE (reference sequence). V shed 7 bases and J 3 bases; nucleotides not matched to a gene: 5. This CDR3 is built from 13 residues. The entire variable domain, with the rest obtained from reference TRBV5-5 and TRBJ2-7, is as follows: DAGVTQSPTHLIKTRGQQVTLRCSPISGHKSVSWYQQVLGQGPQFIFQYYEKEERGRGNFPDRFSARQFPNYSSELNVNALLLGDSALYLCASAGQGIYEQYFGPGTRLTVT.

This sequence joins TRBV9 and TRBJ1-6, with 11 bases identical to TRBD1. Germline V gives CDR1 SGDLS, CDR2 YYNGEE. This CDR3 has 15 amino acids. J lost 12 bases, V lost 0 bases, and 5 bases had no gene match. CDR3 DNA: TGTGCCAGCAGCGTAGAGGGGACAGGGGGTTTACCCCTCCACTTT. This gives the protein CASSVEGTGGLPLHF.

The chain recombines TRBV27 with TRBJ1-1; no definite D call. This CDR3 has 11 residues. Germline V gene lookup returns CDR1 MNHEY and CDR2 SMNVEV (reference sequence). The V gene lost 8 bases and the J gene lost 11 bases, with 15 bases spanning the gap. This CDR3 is CASYYGMVAFF. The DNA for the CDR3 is TGTGCCAGCTACTACGGGATGGTTGCTTTCTTT.

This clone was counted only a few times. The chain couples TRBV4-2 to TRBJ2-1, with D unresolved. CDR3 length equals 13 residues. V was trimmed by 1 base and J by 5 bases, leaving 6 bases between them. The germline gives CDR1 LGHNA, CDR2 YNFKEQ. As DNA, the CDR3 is TGTGCCAGCAGCCAAGGAGCACACAATGAGCAGTTCTTC. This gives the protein CASSQGAHNEQFF.

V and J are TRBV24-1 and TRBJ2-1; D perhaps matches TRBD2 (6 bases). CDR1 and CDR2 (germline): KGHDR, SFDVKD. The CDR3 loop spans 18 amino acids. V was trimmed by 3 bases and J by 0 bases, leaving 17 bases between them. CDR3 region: CATSDHPYRGYSYNEQFF. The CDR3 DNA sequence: TGTGCCACCAGTGATCACCCTTACCGGGGGTACTCCTACAATGAGCAGTTCTTC.

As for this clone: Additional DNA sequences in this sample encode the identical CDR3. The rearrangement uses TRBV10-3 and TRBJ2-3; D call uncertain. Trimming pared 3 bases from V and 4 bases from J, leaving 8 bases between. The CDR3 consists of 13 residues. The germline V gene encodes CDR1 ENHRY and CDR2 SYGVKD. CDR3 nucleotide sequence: TGTGCCATCAGTGATGTATCAGCAGATACGCAGTATTTT. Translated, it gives CAISDVSADTQYF.

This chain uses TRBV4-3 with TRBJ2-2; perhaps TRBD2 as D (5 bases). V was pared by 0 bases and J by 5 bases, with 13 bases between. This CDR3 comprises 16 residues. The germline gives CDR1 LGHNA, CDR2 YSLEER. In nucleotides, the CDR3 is TGCGCCAGCAGCCAAGATTCGGGGATGGGGACCGGGGAGCTGTTTTTT. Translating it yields CASSQDSGMGTGELFF.

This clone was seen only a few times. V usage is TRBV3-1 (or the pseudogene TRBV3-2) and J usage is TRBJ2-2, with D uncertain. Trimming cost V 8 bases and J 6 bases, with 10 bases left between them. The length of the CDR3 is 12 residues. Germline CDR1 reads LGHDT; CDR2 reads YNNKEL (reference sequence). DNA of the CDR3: TGTGCCAGCGAGAGCATCGCCGGGGAGCTGTTTTTT. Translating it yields CASESIAGELFF.

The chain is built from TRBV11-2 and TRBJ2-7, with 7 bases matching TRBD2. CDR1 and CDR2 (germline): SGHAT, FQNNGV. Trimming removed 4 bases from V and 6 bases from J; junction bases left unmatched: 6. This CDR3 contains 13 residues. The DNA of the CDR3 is TGTGCCAGCAGCTCATGGGGGGGTACCGAGCAGTACTTC. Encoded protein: CASSSWGGTEQYF.

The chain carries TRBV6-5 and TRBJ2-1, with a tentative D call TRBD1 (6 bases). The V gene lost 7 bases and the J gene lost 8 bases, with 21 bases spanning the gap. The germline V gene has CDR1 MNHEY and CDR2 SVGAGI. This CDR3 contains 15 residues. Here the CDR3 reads CASKATGLMRDEQFF. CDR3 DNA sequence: TGTGCCAGCAAAGCAACAGGGCTAATGAGGGATGAGCAGTTCTTC.

CDR3 in amino acids: CASSFSGAAGNTIYF. The CDR3 nucleotides are TGTGCCAGCAGCTTCTCTGGGGCAGCTGGAAACACCATATATTTT. This chain joins TRBV7-3 and TRBJ1-3; a weak D match, TRBD1 (5 bases). V lost 3 bases and J lost 2, with 11 bases in between. The CDR3 spans 15 residues. CDR1 SGHTA and CDR2 FQGTGA come from the germline V gene.

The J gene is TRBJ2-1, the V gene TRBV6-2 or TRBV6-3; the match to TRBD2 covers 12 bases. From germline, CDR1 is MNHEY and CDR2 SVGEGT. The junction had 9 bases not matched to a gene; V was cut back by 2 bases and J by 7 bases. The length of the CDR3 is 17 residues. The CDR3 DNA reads TGTGCCAGCAGTTACAACCCTAGCGGGAGGGCTTGGAATGAGCAGTTCTTC. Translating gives CASSYNPSGRAWNEQFF.

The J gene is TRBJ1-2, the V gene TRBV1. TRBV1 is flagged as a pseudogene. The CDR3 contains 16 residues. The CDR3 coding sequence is TGCACCAGCAGCCAACCGGAGGGACGAGGAAACTATGGCTACACCTTC. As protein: CTSSQPEGRGNYGYTF.